The T cell receptor beta chain under discussion was sequenced for a study of CD8 T cells in Susac syndrome. Background on the study: Among the Susac syndrome patients sequenced, about 6 had active disease and about eight were in remission. At the time their blood was drawn, patients with Susac syndrome were either therapy-naive, on corticosteroids (with some of them also receiving intravenous immunoglobulin), or on intravenous immunoglobulin alone.

With random hexamers, reverse transcription was performed on about 0.5 to 1 ug of RNA. An immunoSEQ multiplex PCR amplified TCR beta CDR3 over 54 Vbeta and 13 Jbeta. A single record per CDR3 protein comes from TCRdb applying MiXCR to the immunoSEQ multiplex PCR reads. Counted here are about 180,000 distinct CDR3 sequences, 85% to 95% occurring once; the ten biggest clones make up 0.09% to 0.1%. Germline loops: CDR1 MNHEY, CDR2 SMNVEV (reference sequence). CDR3 length equals 14 residues. V was shortened by 4 bases and J by 3 bases, with 12 bases between the two germline ends. This TCR came from a human donor with Susac syndrome. Sequencing was carried out using CD4+ T cells from PBMCs. The chain carries TRBV27 and TRBJ1-2; D is unclear. The CDR3 loop reads CASSSSDRDYGYTF. The CDR3 coding sequence is TGTGCCAGCAGTTCCTCCGACCGAGACTATGGCTACACCTTC.